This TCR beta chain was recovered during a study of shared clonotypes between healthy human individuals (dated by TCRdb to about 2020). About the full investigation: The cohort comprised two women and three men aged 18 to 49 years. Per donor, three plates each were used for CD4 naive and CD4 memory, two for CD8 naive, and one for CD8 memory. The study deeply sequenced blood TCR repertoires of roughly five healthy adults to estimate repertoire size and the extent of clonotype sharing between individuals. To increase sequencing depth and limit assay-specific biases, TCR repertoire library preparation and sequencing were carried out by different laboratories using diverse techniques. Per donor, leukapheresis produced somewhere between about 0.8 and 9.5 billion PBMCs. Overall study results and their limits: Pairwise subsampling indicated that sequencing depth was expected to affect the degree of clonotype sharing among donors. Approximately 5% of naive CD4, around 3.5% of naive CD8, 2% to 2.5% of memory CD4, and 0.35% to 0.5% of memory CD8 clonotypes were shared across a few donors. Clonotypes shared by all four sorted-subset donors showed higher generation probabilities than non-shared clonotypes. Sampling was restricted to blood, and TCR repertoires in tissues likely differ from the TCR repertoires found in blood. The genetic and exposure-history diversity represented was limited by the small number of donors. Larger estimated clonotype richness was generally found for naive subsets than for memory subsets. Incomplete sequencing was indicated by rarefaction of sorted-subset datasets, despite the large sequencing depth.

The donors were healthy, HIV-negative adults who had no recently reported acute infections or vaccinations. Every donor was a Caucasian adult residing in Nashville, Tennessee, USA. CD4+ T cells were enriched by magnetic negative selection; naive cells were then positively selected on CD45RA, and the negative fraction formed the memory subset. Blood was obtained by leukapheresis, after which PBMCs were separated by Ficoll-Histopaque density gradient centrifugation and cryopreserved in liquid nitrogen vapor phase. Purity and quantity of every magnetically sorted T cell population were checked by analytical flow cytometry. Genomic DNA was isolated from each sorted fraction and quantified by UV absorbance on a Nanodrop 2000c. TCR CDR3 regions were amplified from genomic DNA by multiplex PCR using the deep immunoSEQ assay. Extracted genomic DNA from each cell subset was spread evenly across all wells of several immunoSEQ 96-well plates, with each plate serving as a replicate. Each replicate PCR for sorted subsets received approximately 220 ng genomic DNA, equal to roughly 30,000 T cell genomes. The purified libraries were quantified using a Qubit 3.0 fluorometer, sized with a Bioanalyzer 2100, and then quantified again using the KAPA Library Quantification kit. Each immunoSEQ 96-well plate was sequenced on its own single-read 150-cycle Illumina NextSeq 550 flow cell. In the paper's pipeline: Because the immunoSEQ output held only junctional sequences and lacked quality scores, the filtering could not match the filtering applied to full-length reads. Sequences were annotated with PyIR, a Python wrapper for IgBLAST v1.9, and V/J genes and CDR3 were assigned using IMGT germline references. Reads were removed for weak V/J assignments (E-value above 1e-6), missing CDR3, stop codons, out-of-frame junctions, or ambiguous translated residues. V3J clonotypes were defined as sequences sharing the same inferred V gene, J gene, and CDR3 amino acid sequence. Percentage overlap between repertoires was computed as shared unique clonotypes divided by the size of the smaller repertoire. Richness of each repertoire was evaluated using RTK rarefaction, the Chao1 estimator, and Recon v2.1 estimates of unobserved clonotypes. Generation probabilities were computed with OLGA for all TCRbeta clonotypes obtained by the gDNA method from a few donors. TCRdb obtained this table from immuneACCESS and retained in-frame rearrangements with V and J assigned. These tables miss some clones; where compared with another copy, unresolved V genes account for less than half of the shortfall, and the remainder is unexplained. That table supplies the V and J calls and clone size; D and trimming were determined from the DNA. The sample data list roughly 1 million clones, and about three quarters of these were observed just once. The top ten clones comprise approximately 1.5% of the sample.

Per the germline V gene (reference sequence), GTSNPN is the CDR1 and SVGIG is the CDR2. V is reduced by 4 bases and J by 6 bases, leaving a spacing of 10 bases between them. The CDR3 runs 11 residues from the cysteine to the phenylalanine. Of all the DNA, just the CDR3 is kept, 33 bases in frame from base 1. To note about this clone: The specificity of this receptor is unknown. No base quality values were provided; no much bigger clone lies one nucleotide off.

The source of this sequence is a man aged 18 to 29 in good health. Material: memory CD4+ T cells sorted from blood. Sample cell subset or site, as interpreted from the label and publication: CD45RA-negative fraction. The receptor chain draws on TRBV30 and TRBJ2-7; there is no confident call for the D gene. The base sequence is TGTGCCTGGAAGGTGCTAGGCGAGCAGTACTTC. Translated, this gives CAWKVLGEQYF.